One sample yielded the 30 T cell receptor beta chains listed below, sequenced in a study of metastatic and nonmetastatic thyroid tumors. No patient received treatment before thyroid surgery. TCRdb recomputed clones from the PCR reads via MiXCR. The table lists approximately 90,000 clones, 9.5% to 15% of them singletons, with about 11% in the top ten. The specimen sequenced was blood. The receptor set was obtained from a female donor with papillary thyroid cancer or a benign thyroid nodule (not recorded which). Some clones in this sample may be carry-over from other donors' samples.

This clone was picked up a small number of times. The conserved closing phenylalanine or tryptophan is absent in this CDR3, likely reflecting a read error. V is TRBV10-3 and J is TRBJ2-7; D possibly corresponds to TRBD1 (6 bases). Gene TRBJ2-1 matches the end of the DNA better, so the J call may be wrong. CDR1 ENHRY and CDR2 SYGVKD come from the germline V gene. This CDR3 region has 13 residues. The CDR3 nucleotides are TGTGCCACCTATACAGGGTTACCCTACGAGCAGTTCCTC. Translated, it gives CATYTGLPYEQFL.

This clone has ten or more counts. The rearrangement links TRBV7-2 to TRBJ2-3; D is unresolved. The DNA end favors TRBJ1-5, so the J call may be wrong. CDR3 length equals 12 residues. Germline values: CDR1 SGHTA, CDR2 FQGNSA. The CDR3 sequence: CASSPNTDTQHF. In DNA form, the CDR3 reads TGTGCCAGCAGCCCCAACACAGATACGCAGCATTTT.

On this clone itself: The junction shows a germline mismatch at one end, possibly a read error. J is TRBJ1-5 and V is TRBV7-9, with a possible D match to TRBD1 (5 bases). The CDR3 runs 13 residues. The germline V gene has CDR1 SEHNR and CDR2 FQNEAQ (reference sequence). The CDR3 DNA reads as TGTGCCAGCAGCTTGACAGTCAATCAGCCCCAACATTTT. Protein product: CASSLTVNQPQHF.

This clone was seen many times. This chain connects TRBV18 to TRBJ2-2; possibly TRBD2 for D (5 bases). The CDR3 length is 16 residues. Germline V gene lookup returns CDR1 KGHSH and CDR2 LQKENI. Trimming removed 1 base from V and 6 bases from J, with 15 bases in between. CDR3 nucleotides: TGTGCCAGCTCACCACTTCCGGCAGGTAGCGCCGGGGAGCTGTTTTTT. This encodes CASSPLPAGSAGELFF.

The rearrangement links TRBV5-1 to TRBJ2-3; D may be TRBD1 or TRBD2 (5 bases each). Per the germline V gene, CDR1 is SGHRS and CDR2 is YFSETQ. The CDR3 spans 16 residues. V lost 0 bases and J lost 1, with 12 bases in between. Written as DNA, the CDR3 is TGCGCCAGCAGCTTGGGGGACCTAGCTGGCACAGATACGCAGTATTTT. It is translated as CASSLGDLAGTDTQYF.

In the case of this clone: Since a much larger clone is just one base distant, this may be a read error. V usage is TRBV6-2 or TRBV6-3 and J usage is TRBJ1-3, with 8 nucleotides matching TRBD1. V shed 6 bases, J shed 0 bases, and the junction held 16 bases outside the gene matches. The CDR3 totals 19 residues. The germline gives CDR1 MNHEY, CDR2 SVGEGT. The CDR3, as DNA: TGTGCCAGCAGACCCTGGGGGGACAGGTGTTTTCACTCTGGAAACACCATATATTTT. This encodes CASRPWGDRCFHSGNTIYF.

This clone occurred many times. The V call is TRBV20-1, the J call TRBJ1-2, with D unclear. This CDR3 comprises 15 residues. V was pared by 2 bases and J by 6 bases, with 19 bases between. CDR1 and CDR2 (germline): DFQATT, SNEGSKA (reference sequence). The CDR3 here is CSARPPRDGPDGYTF. The CDR3 bases are TGCAGTGCTAGACCCCCGCGTGACGGACCAGATGGCTACACCTTC.

There are many counts of this clone. The chain couples TRBV18 to TRBJ1-3, with D maybe TRBD1 (5 bases). The CDR3 is made up of 15 amino acids. Per the germline V gene, CDR1 is KGHSH and CDR2 is LQKENI. V was trimmed by 0 bases and J by 0 bases, leaving 6 bases between them. The CDR3 is CASSPPTGSGNTIYF. The CDR3 DNA reads as TGTGCCAGCTCACCACCTACAGGCTCTGGAAACACCATATATTTT.

In this sample, this clone turned up many times. V usage is TRBV20-1 and J usage is TRBJ2-7, with 11 bases fitting TRBD1. Germline V gives CDR1 DFQATT, CDR2 SNEGSKA (reference sequence). Unmatched junction bases numbered 7, after V lost 0 bases and J lost 6 bases. The CDR3 length is 15 residues. The CDR3 loop is CSARDGQGAAREQYF. CDR3 DNA: TGCAGTGCTAGAGACGGACAGGGGGCTGCTCGCGAGCAGTACTTC.

This clone was seen at least ten times. This rearrangement joins TRBV20-1 to TRBJ2-7, with D hard to call. The V and J ends lost 0 bases and 0 bases respectively, with 12 bases between them. The CDR3 consists of 15 residues. Looked up from germline, CDR1 is DFQATT and CDR2 is SNEGSKA (reference sequence). The CDR3 here is CSARDPRVSSYEQYF. For the CDR3, the DNA is TGCAGTGCTAGAGATCCCCGGGTTAGCTCCTACGAGCAGTACTTC.

This clone was observed at least ten times. The chain combines TRBV27 with TRBJ2-7, with D tentatively TRBD1 or TRBD2 (6 bases each). Germline CDR1 is MNHEY and CDR2 is SMNVEV (reference sequence). The V gene lost 5 bases and the J gene lost 0 bases, with 14 bases spanning the gap. The CDR3 runs to 15 residues. In DNA form, the CDR3 reads TGTGCCAGCAGTATCCGTGGGGGGCCCTCCTACGAGCAGTACTTC. Encoded protein: CASSIRGGPSYEQYF.

This clone was observed at least ten times. V is TRBV28 and J is TRBJ2-4; no clear D. V was clipped by 6 bases and J by 8 bases, with 8 bases between them. This CDR3 comprises 11 residues. The V gene's germline CDR1 is MDHEN and CDR2 SYDVKM. CDR3 residues: CASSTTHIQYF. The CDR3 region has the DNA TGTGCCAGCAGCACAACTCACATTCAGTACTTC.

J is TRBJ2-3 and V is TRBV7-3, with a tentative D call TRBD2 (6 bases). From germline, CDR1 is SGHTA and CDR2 FQGTGA. V lost 1 base, J lost 3 bases, and 8 bases lay in between. The length of the CDR3 is 14 residues. The CDR3 nucleotides are TGTGCCAGCAGCTTAATGGCGGGAACAGATACGCAGTATTTT. It specifies CASSLMAGTDTQYF.

This clone was seen at least ten times. This chain joins TRBV5-4 and TRBJ2-7; 13 bases match TRBD2. The CDR3 totals 15 residues. Germline V gene lookup returns CDR1 SGHNT and CDR2 YYREEE (reference sequence). V lost 3 bases, J lost 4 bases, and 4 bases stayed unmatched. CDR3 bases: TGTGCCAGCAGCTCACTAGCGGGAGGGCCATACGAGCAGTACTTC. Its translation: CASSSLAGGPYEQYF. The full variable domain, its missing parts supplied by reference TRBV5-4 and TRBJ2-7, is ETGVTQSPTHLIKTRGQQVTLRCSSQSGHNTVSWYQQALGQGPQFIFQYYREEENGRGNFPPRFSGLQFPNYSSELNVNALELDDSALYLCASSSLAGGPYEQYFGPGTRLTVT.

At least ten counts were recorded for this clone. The rearrangement joins TRBV3-1 to TRBJ1-1; possible D gene TRBD1, 5 bases. V was trimmed by 3 bases and J by 4 bases, leaving 21 bases between them. CDR3 size: 17 residues. Germline CDR1 reads LGHDT; CDR2 reads YNNKEL (reference sequence). The CDR3 loop is CASSHSSGARAGTEAFF. CDR3 coding DNA: TGTGCCAGCAGCCACTCCTCGGGCGCCAGGGCGGGCACTGAAGCTTTCTTT.

This clone was detected ten times or more. V and J are TRBV5-1 and TRBJ1-1, with D perhaps matching TRBD1 (5 bases). The V gene lost 4 bases and the J gene lost 0 bases, with 10 bases spanning the gap. The CDR3 spans 14 residues. Germline CDR1 SGHRS, CDR2 YFSETQ. CDR3 protein: CASSLGVMNTEAFF. CDR3 nucleotides: TGCGCCAGCAGCCTAGGGGTCATGAACACTGAAGCTTTCTTT.

This clone has at least ten counts. The CDR3 bases are TGTGCCAGCAGTTTATACGCGGGAGCGGGGCGGTACCAGACCTACGAGCAGTACTTC. As protein: CASSLYAGAGRYQTYEQYF. This chain links TRBV27 with TRBJ2-7, with TRBD2 identical over 7 bases. There are 19 residues in the CDR3. The V segment lost 1 base and the J segment 2 bases; nucleotides outside the gene matches: 17. The germline gives CDR1 MNHEY, CDR2 SMNVEV (reference sequence).

Note on this clone: This may stem from a read error, because a much larger clone lies one nucleotide away. The chain has TRBV7-9 and TRBJ2-5; TRBD2 might be the D (6 bases). Germline assignment: CDR1 SEHNR and CDR2 FQNEAQ (reference sequence). The CDR3 extends over 14 amino acids. The CDR3 DNA sequence: TGTGCCAGCAGCTACTCTGGGTCACGGGAGAACCAGTACTTC. This gives the protein CASSYSGSRENQYF.

This clone showed up many times. This chain uses TRBV28 with TRBJ2-7; perhaps D is TRBD1 or TRBD2 (5 bases each). Germline V CDR1 and CDR2: MDHEN, SYDVKM. This CDR3 has 14 amino acids. The ends were cut back, 2 bases at V and 3 bases at J, with 11 bases in the middle. The CDR3 DNA follows: TGTGCCAGCAGTTTACCAGGGAGAAGCTACGAGCAGTACTTC. This codes for CASSLPGRSYEQYF.

This clone has ten or more counts. V usage is TRBV4-2 and J usage is TRBJ1-6; D is possibly TRBD1 (5 bases). Trimming removed 0 bases at V and 7 bases at J, with 7 bases between. Germline loops: CDR1 LGHNA, CDR2 YNFKEQ. The CDR3 is 14 residues long. The CDR3 DNA reads as TGTGCCAGCAGCCAAGAGGGGGGAAATTCACCCCTCCACTTT. Its translation is CASSQEGGNSPLHF.

This clone was counted only a few times. One junction end disagrees with the germline gene, perhaps due to a read error. The gene calls are TRBV15 and TRBJ1-2; D is ambiguous. The CDR3 contains 15 residues. Germline V gives CDR1 LNHNV, CDR2 YYDKDF (reference sequence). CDR3 coding DNA: TGTTCCACCAGCAGATATAGGCATGAAGGCTATGGCTACACCTTC. Translating gives CSTSRYRHEGYGYTF.

This clone showed up many times. The chain combines TRBV20-1 with TRBJ2-7; 9 bases align to TRBD1. Germline V lookup: CDR1 DFQATT, CDR2 SNEGSKA (reference sequence). This CDR3 is 15 amino acids long. Germline trimming cut 0 bases from V and 3 bases from J; bases unmatched to any gene: 6. The CDR3 DNA is TGCAGTGCTAGAGAGGACAGGGGACGTGGCTACGAGCAGTACTTC. As protein: CSAREDRGRGYEQYF.

This clone was seen ten or more times. V gene TRBV10-1 combines with J gene TRBJ2-7; D ambiguous. The CDR3 consists of 14 residues. Trimming stripped 0 bases from V and 7 bases from J, with 13 bases between. From germline, CDR1 is WNHNN and CDR2 SYGVQD (reference sequence). The CDR3 spells CASSESERRLEQYF. CDR3 DNA sequence: TGCGCCAGCAGTGAGTCGGAACGGCGTTTGGAGCAGTACTTC.

Many counts were recorded for this clone. The rearrangement joins TRBV20-1 to TRBJ1-4; TRBD1 matches 7 bases. V lost 3 bases, J lost 4 bases, and 5 bases stayed unmatched. Germline-derived CDR1 and CDR2 are DFQATT and SNEGSKA (reference sequence). The CDR3 has 14 residues. The CDR3 reads CSARDRRLNEKLFF. The CDR3 DNA is TGCAGTGCTAGGGACAGGCGACTTAATGAAAAACTGTTTTTT.

This clone was seen many times. V is TRBV5-6 and J is TRBJ1-2; a possible D gene is TRBD1 (6 bases). V was clipped by 1 base and J by 6 bases, with 16 bases between them. CDR1 is SGHDT, CDR2 YYEEEE, per germline. CDR3 size: 15 residues. The CDR3 region is CASSLWGARVDGYTF. The CDR3, as DNA: TGTGCCAGCAGCTTGTGGGGGGCCAGGGTTGATGGCTACACCTTC.

At least ten counts were recorded for this clone. The chain combines TRBV19 with TRBJ2-7; 12 positions agree with TRBD2. The CDR3 has 16 residues. The junction had 8 bases not matched to a gene; V was cut back by 5 bases and J by 3 bases. In germline, CDR1 is LNHDA, CDR2 SQIVND (reference sequence). CDR3: CASSRAGTSGRYEQYF. As DNA, the CDR3 is TGTGCCAGTAGTCGAGCCGGGACTAGCGGGCGCTACGAGCAGTACTTC.

This clone was observed many times. This rearrangement joins TRBV6-2 or TRBV6-3 to TRBJ2-2, with 8 bases identical to TRBD2. The CDR3 has 16 residues. The V gene's germline CDR1 is MNHEY and CDR2 SVGEGT. V was clipped by 4 bases and J by 3 bases; unmatched bases: 7. The CDR3 bases are TGTGCCAGCAGTTTAGCGGGACTTCGGGACACCGGGGAGCTGTTTTTT. This sequence encodes CASSLAGLRDTGELFF.

This clone was detected only a few times. This may be a read error: a much more frequent sequence differs by one nucleotide. J is TRBJ2-3 and V is TRBV7-3, with no clear D. The CDR3 length is 15 residues. Trimming took off 0 bases at V and 6 bases at J, with 13 bases between the two ends. Germline V CDR1 and CDR2: SGHTA, FQGTGA. CDR3 amino acids: CASSLTGSSCDTQYF. CDR3 DNA sequence: TGTGCCAGCAGCTTAACTGGCTCCTCTTGCGATACGCAGTATTTT.

Details on this clone: This sequence may be a read error, since a much larger clone differs from it by one base. The chain uses TRBV20-1 and TRBJ2-1; 8 bases fit TRBD2. This CDR3 is 14 amino acids long. CDR1 is DFQATT and CDR2 is SNEGSKA in the germline V gene (reference sequence). CDR3 nucleotide sequence: TGCAGTGCTAAGGGGGTAGCGGGGTCCAATGAGCAGTCCTTC. It encodes CSAKGVAGSNEQSF.

This clone was detected a few times. In nucleotides, the CDR3 is TGTGCCACCCGGACTATCTACTACAATGAGCAGTTCTTC. It yields the protein CATRTIYYNEQFF. The chain is built from TRBV28 and TRBJ2-1; a possible D gene is TRBD2 (6 bases). Trimming took off 10 bases at V and 3 bases at J, with 13 bases between the two ends. Germline V gene sequence: CDR1 MDHEN, CDR2 SYDVKM. The CDR3 is made up of 13 amino acids.